Detailed here is one T cell receptor (beta chain). Germline assignment: CDR1 LNHNV and CDR2 YYDKDF (reference sequence). The CDR3 contains 15 residues. Trimming shortened V by 0 bases and J by 4 bases, and 10 bases separated the two germline ends. This record belongs to a study of blood T cell repertoires in COVID-19. Assay used: immunoSEQ multiplex PCR; TCRdb lists only in-frame clones, some missing. The sample holds 150,000 to 200,000 clones, more than 70% seen once. The specimen sequenced was PBMCs or T cells enriched from blood (not recorded which). The sequence came from a woman under 30 who had recovered from COVID-19. The chain carries TRBV15 and TRBJ1-5, with D unclear. The CDR3 loop is CATSRDPGPNQPQHF. DNA of the CDR3: TGTGCCACCAGCAGAGATCCGGGTCCAAATCAGCCCCAGCATTTT.